The source of this TCR beta chain is a study of OX40 agonist ivuxolimab in advanced cancers. V was clipped by 5 bases and J by 7 bases; unmatched bases: 8. Germline V gives CDR1 SEHNR, CDR2 FQNEAQ (reference sequence). The CDR3 is 15 amino acids. Only a few counts were recorded for this clone. The table came from immunoSEQ multiplex PCR; TCRdb's copy has only in-frame clones and leaves some out. The sample shows about 36,000 clones, around 82% of them seen only once. The chain links TRBV7-9 to TRBJ2-1; 10 bases agree with TRBD1. The sequenced sample was CD4+ or CD8+ T cells sorted from blood, obtained in a trial of the OX40 agonist ivuxolimab. This receptor was obtained from an adult with an advanced solid tumor such as melanoma, head and neck, liver or kidney cancer. CDR3 sequence reads: CASSIGTGVRNEQFF. In DNA form, the CDR3 reads TGTGCCAGCAGCATCGGGACAGGGGTTAGGAATGAGCAGTTCTTC.